The sequence of this TCR beta chain was determined in a study of cytomegalovirus exposure and HLA in healthy donors. Study background: Among roughly 180 million T cells, an earlier analysis found around 100 million unique TCR beta sequences.

Notes on this clone: Its antigen remains unknown.

Vbeta (60) and Jbeta (13) primers were used in the PCR. Data came from immunoSEQ multiplex PCR; TCRdb stores just in-frame clones and leaves some out. The sample contains approximately 120,000 clones, approximately 85% of which appear only once. Study findings and constraints: Later analysis placed DRB1 highest and HLA-C lowest in TCR association rates, which differed by HLA locus. V- and J-gene trimming in TCR beta was tied to a missense DCLRE1C variant by an analysis performed later. Listed as cytomegalovirus-associated were around 160 TCR beta chains.

Per the germline V gene, CDR1 is DFQATT and CDR2 is SNEGSKA (reference sequence). V lost 4 bases and J 8 bases, leaving 11 bases between the germline ends. CDR3 length equals 11 residues. The chain joins TRBV20-1 to TRBJ1-2; D not certain. This receptor was taken from a woman aged 25 to 45 in good health and CMV-seropositive. The material sequenced was PBMCs. Here the CDR3 DNA reads TGCAGTGCTACCCAGGTCGACGGCTACACCTTC. As protein: CSATQVDGYTF.